This T cell receptor beta chain is from a study of immune evolution from preneoplasia to lung adenocarcinoma. On the study more broadly: HLA loss of heterozygosity: about 7% AIS, about 15% MIA, over 25% ADC, none AAH. Whole-study findings and limits: Highest clonality occurred in KRAS-mutant, not EGFR-mutant or double wild-type, nodules.

Sequencing used immunoSEQ multiplex PCR; TCRdb keeps in-frame clones, though not all of them. Of more than 25,000 clones listed, 74% are singletons. Concerning this clone: The antigen is not known. The DNA is omitted, as the CDR3 cannot be located on it reliably, and the CDR3 follows TCRdb's listing.

The CDR3 comprises 13 residues, both ends counted. The germline gives CDR1 MNHEY, CDR2 SMNVEV (reference sequence). This rearrangement joins TRBV27 to TRBJ2-1; TRBD1 was called by the table and not checked on the DNA. The receptor was derived from a person in their sixties with invasive lung adenocarcinoma. Some clones in this sample may be carry-over from other donors' samples. Source material: FFPE invasive lung adenocarcinoma tissue. This CDR3 reads CASSFGQGARWFF.